A selection of T cell receptor beta chains follows, all from one sample in a study of vaccination effects on CD4 cells after COVID-19. These TCRs' antigens remain unknown. Assay used: immunoSEQ multiplex PCR; TCRdb lists only in-frame clones, some missing. In the table there are approximately 9,300 clones, roughly 80% of which are singletons. This material consisted of CD4+ T cells from PBMCs cultured without peptide, taken after COVID-19 vaccination. The receptors come from a human donor who received a COVID-19 vaccine. The CDR3 runs from the conserved cysteine through the conserved F or W.

V | CDR3
TRBV5-4 | CASSWGGRSVKNIQYF
TRBV12-3/TRBV12-4 | CASSFGFNEQFF
TRBV5-5 | CASSLRAQNTEAFF
TRBV9 | CASSKRSAVDTQYF
TRBV3-1/TRBV3-2 | CASSQQGIQPQHF
TRBV11-1 | CASSLVSYRTQYF
TRBV20-1 | CSASRLAETQYF
TRBV15 | CATSRDRTSGPYNEQFF
TRBV3-1/TRBV3-2 | CASSHGFNEQFF
TRBV7-2 | CASSVRVQETQYF
TRBV5-6 | CASWGLGGSYNEQFF
TRBV28 | CASKEWNSPLHF
TRBV2 | CASSGSSGGGQPQHF
TRBV3-1/TRBV3-2 | CATQPGSSGTDTQYF
TRBV5-1 | CASSDSRSGANVLTF
TRBV28 | CASSSQGNGYGYTF
TRBV7-9 | CASSLTTRNTEAFF
TRBV5-1 | CASSLVGGQETQYF